This T cell receptor (beta chain) came from a study of technical replicates of blood from several donors. Libraries were prepared by immunoSEQ multiplex PCR; TCRdb keeps only in-frame clonotypes and omits some of them. The data hold about 62,000 clones, with about nine tenths observed a single time. The CDR3 runs 17 residues. Looked up from germline, CDR1 is SGHVS and CDR2 is FQNEAQ. The junction had 9 bases not matched to a gene; V was cut back by 2 bases and J by 3 bases. This clone was detected only a few times. Sequenced: PBMCs. The receptor was isolated from a human donor in good health. Some clones in this sample may be carry-over from other donors' samples. The chain couples TRBV7-8 to TRBJ1-3; TRBD1 matches at 8 bases. CDR3 bases: TGTGCCAGCAGCTTACTAGGACAGGGAATAGGTGGAAACACCATATATTTT. It encodes CASSLLGQGIGGNTIYF.